The 31 T cell receptor beta chains reported below all come from one sample, sequenced in a study of blood T cells in healthy people across ages. PCR was performed a second time for 7 to 11 cycles using a sample-barcoded 5' primer and a J-beta primer mix. MiXCR, run by TCRdb on the 5' RACE reads, gives a single entry per CDR3 protein. The sample lists approximately 730,000 distinct CDR3 sequences; roughly 43% were seen once. Sequenced sample: blood. The receptors were gathered from a woman aged 55-75 years in good health.

The chain uses TRBV6-6 and TRBJ1-1; D remains unclear. CDR1 MNHNY and CDR2 SVGAGI come from the germline V gene (reference sequence). Trimming took off 6 bases at V and 12 bases at J, with 11 bases between the two ends. CDR3 length: 10 residues. As DNA, the CDR3 is TGTGCCAGCAGCCATCTCGCCCCTTTCTTT. It translates to CASSHLAPFF.

In this sample, this clonotype turned up a few times. V is TRBV20-1 and J is TRBJ1-2; possible D gene TRBD1, 6 bases. Germline V gives CDR1 DFQATT, CDR2 SNEGSKA (reference sequence). V was cut by 5 bases and J by 3 bases, with 16 bases left in between. This CDR3 comprises 14 residues. The CDR3 DNA sequence: TGCAGTGCTCCTCCCCAGGGGTCGGACTATGGCTACACCTTC. Its protein product is CSAPPQGSDYGYTF.

This clonotype was recorded only once. This chain links TRBV20-1 with TRBJ2-1; 10 positions agree with TRBD2. The tail of the sequence fits TRBJ2-7 better, so the J call may be wrong. Looked up from germline, CDR1 is DFQATT and CDR2 is SNEGSKA (reference sequence). The CDR3 is 14 amino acids. The DNA for the CDR3 is TGCAGTGCAAAACTAGCGGGGAGCTACAATGAGCAGTACTTC. Translating it yields CSAKLAGSYNEQYF.

This chain joins TRBV18 and TRBJ1-1; D gene unclear. The V gene lost 0 bases and the J gene lost 4 bases, with 18 bases spanning the gap. Per germline, CDR1 KGHSH and CDR2 LQKENI. The CDR3 covers 17 residues. CDR3 protein: CASSPPGGTRVTTEAFF. The DNA for the CDR3 is TGTGCCAGCTCACCACCGGGAGGCACCCGGGTGACCACTGAAGCTTTCTTT.

This sequence joins TRBV7-2 and TRBJ2-7; D could derive from TRBD1 or TRBD2 (5 bases each). Trimming removed 0 bases from V and 2 bases from J, with 29 bases in between. This CDR3 is built from 21 residues. Germline V gene lookup returns CDR1 SGHTA and CDR2 FQGNSA. The CDR3 sequence is CASSLADRAILWDGRPYEQYF. DNA of the CDR3: TGTGCCAGCAGCTTAGCAGATCGGGCCATATTGTGGGACGGCCGCCCCTACGAGCAGTACTTC.

This clonotype has just a few counts. V gene TRBV27 combines with J gene TRBJ2-5; no clear D gene. The CDR3 sequence is 15 residues long. Looked up from germline, CDR1 is MNHEY and CDR2 is SMNVEV (reference sequence). V lost 3 bases, J lost 11 bases, and 22 bases lay in between. CDR3 in amino acids: CASSLEGRPLDKQYF. DNA for the CDR3: TGTGCCAGCAGTTTGGAAGGTCGGCCATTAGACAAGCAGTACTTC.

This chain connects TRBV20-1 to TRBJ2-3, with a weak D call TRBD2 (6 bases). The V end was cut by 0 bases, the J end by 3 bases, with 7 bases between. From germline, CDR1 is DFQATT and CDR2 SNEGSKA (reference sequence). The CDR3 is made up of 13 amino acids. CDR3 DNA: TGCAGTGCTAGAGAGGAGGGGACAGATACGCAGTATTTT. Residues: CSAREEGTDTQYF.

This clonotype was counted a single time. The chain is built from TRBV7-2 and TRBJ1-2; the match to TRBD1 covers 9 bases. Germline-derived CDR1 and CDR2 are SGHTA and FQGNSA. This CDR3 contains 17 residues. Trimming cost V 3 bases and J 4 bases; bases outside gene matches: 12. DNA of the CDR3: TGTGCCAGCAGCTTGGGTCCCTGGACAGGGGTGGGCTATGGCTACACCTTC. Amino acid sequence: CASSLGPWTGVGYGYTF.

This rearrangement joins TRBV20-1 to TRBJ2-5; no firm D call. The CDR3 contains 11 residues. Germline CDR1 and CDR2: DFQATT and SNEGSKA (reference sequence). V lost 4 bases and J 8 bases, leaving 11 bases between the germline ends. In DNA, the CDR3 is TGCAGTGCTACAACCCCGAAAACCCAGTACTTC. This gives the protein CSATTPKTQYF.

The gene calls are TRBV4-1 and TRBJ1-1, with TRBD1 as a possible D gene (5 bases). V dropped 0 bases and J dropped 1 base, with 12 bases sitting between them. CDR3 length equals 16 residues. The V gene's germline CDR1 is MGHRA and CDR2 YSYEKL. In DNA, the CDR3 is TGCGCCAGCAGCCAAGATTATCTGACAGAGAACACTGAAGCTTTCTTT. As protein: CASSQDYLTENTEAFF.

The rearrangement joins TRBV28 to TRBJ2-7, with D tentatively TRBD1 or TRBD2 (6 bases each). Germline CDR1 MDHEN, CDR2 SYDVKM. CDR3 length: 14 amino acids. V lost 6 bases and J lost 5, with 17 bases in between. In DNA, the CDR3 is TGTGCCAGCAGGGGGTTGAGGGGGGCTCACGAGCAGTACTTC. Translating gives CASRGLRGAHEQYF.

The table lists this clonotype with a few counts. This chain links TRBV11-2 with TRBJ2-3, with 11 bases that match TRBD2. The CDR3 consists of 17 residues. V lost 5 bases, J lost 2 bases, and 9 bases stayed unmatched. CDR1 is SGHAT, CDR2 FQNNGV, per germline. The CDR3 protein is CASSLARSGRVTDTQYF. As DNA, the CDR3 is TGTGCCAGCAGCCTAGCTCGTAGCGGGAGGGTCACAGATACGCAGTATTTT.

Only a few counts were recorded for this clonotype. The chain recombines TRBV6-2 or TRBV6-3 with TRBJ2-7, with 8 bases identical to TRBD2. Germline CDR1 reads MNHEY; CDR2 reads SVGEGT. With V trimmed by 2 bases and J by 0 bases, 3 bases remained unmatched. The CDR3 totals 15 residues. CDR3 sequence reads: CASSYGSGSSYEQYF. CDR3 coding DNA: TGTGCCAGCAGTTACGGCAGCGGGAGCTCCTACGAGCAGTACTTC.

As for this clonotype: This may be a read error, as it is one base from a much larger clone. V is TRBV20-1 and J is TRBJ2-7; 13 bases agree with TRBD2. Germline-derived CDR1 and CDR2 are DFQATT and SNEGSKA (reference sequence). J gave up 7 bases and V 7 bases, and 16 bases lay outside the gene matches. The CDR3 runs to 16 residues. The DNA of the CDR3 is TGCAGTGAGGGACTAGCGGGATCGAGCTCCTACAATGAGCAGTACTTC. Its protein product is CSEGLAGSSSYNEQYF.

J is TRBJ2-2 and V is TRBV29-1; D is perhaps TRBD2 (5 bases). V was pared by 5 bases and J by 5 bases, with 12 bases between. The V gene's germline CDR1 is SQVTM and CDR2 ANQGSEA. The CDR3 has 13 residues. The CDR3 sequence is CSVRSSGTGELFF. CDR3 DNA sequence: TGCAGCGTTCGGTCCTCGGGAACCGGGGAGCTGTTTTTT.

Notes on this clonotype: This sequence may be a read error, since a much larger clone differs from it by one base. The genes are TRBV28 and TRBJ2-5, with TRBD1 matching 7 bases. The J call may be in error: the DNA end matches TRBJ2-7 better. CDR3 length: 13 amino acids. Germline loops: CDR1 MDHEN, CDR2 SYDVKM. CDR3 sequence reads: CASTGQATYEQYF. CDR3 DNA: TGTGCCAGCACCGGACAGGCCACCTACGAGCAGTACTTC.

The gene calls are TRBV24-1 and TRBJ2-3; TRBD1 might be the D (6 bases). The V gene's germline CDR1 is KGHDR and CDR2 SFDVKD. The CDR3 has 13 amino acids. V gave up 5 bases and J gave up 8 bases, with 13 bases separating them. The CDR3 DNA follows: TGTGCCACCAGTGGCCAGGGGTTGGCTACGCAGTATTTT. This encodes CATSGQGLATQYF.

The rearrangement joins TRBV14 to TRBJ2-1; 7 bases map to TRBD1. CDR1 SGHDN and CDR2 FVKESK come from the germline V gene. V gave up 4 bases and J gave up 4 bases; unmatched junction bases: 13. The CDR3 totals 17 residues. CDR3 loop: CASSRHKFGTEYNEQFF. CDR3 nucleotide sequence: TGTGCCAGCAGCCGACATAAATTCGGGACAGAGTACAATGAGCAGTTCTTC.

This clonotype was observed a handful of times. The chain recombines TRBV20-1 with TRBJ2-7, with 10 bases that match TRBD2. The CDR3 totals 15 residues. J gave up 3 bases and V 2 bases, and 7 bases lay outside the gene matches. The germline gives CDR1 DFQATT, CDR2 SNEGSKA (reference sequence). Here the CDR3 reads CSARLPAGGDYEQYF. As DNA, the CDR3 is TGCAGTGCTAGACTCCCAGCGGGGGGGGACTACGAGCAGTACTTC.

This clonotype was seen ten or more times. The rearrangement links TRBV27 to TRBJ2-1, with 9 bases aligning to TRBD2. V shed 8 bases and J 14 bases; nucleotides not matched to a gene: 13. This CDR3 spans 13 amino acids. Germline V CDR1 and CDR2: MNHEY, SMNVEV (reference sequence). CDR3 sequence reads: CASRKAGGTREFF. The CDR3 DNA follows: TGTGCCAGCCGAAAAGCGGGAGGTACCAGGGAGTTCTTC.

This clonotype was observed at least ten times. As DNA, the CDR3 is TGTGCCAGCACGGACTCCGACAGGACCAGCAATCAGCCCCAGCATTTT. It yields the protein CASTDSDRTSNQPQHF. The chain joins TRBV6-6 to TRBJ1-5; weak D call: TRBD1 (6 bases). V lost 7 bases to trimming and J lost 1 base, with 17 bases between them. The CDR3 extends over 16 amino acids. Germline CDR1 is MNHNY and CDR2 is SVGAGI (reference sequence).

V is TRBV7-2 and J is TRBJ1-1; TRBD1 might be the D (5 bases). Germline V lookup: CDR1 SGHTA, CDR2 FQGNSA. Deletions cut 5 bases from V and 4 bases from J, with 17 bases between. This CDR3 comprises 15 residues. CDR3 sequence reads: CASSPRQFMSTEAFF. DNA for the CDR3: TGTGCCAGCAGCCCCCGACAGTTCATGAGCACTGAAGCTTTCTTT.

The chain couples TRBV4-1 to TRBJ2-7; D gene ambiguous. V gave up 0 bases and J gave up 2 bases, with 8 bases separating them. The CDR3 has 14 amino acids. CDR1 is MGHRA and CDR2 is YSYEKL in the germline V gene. The chain's CDR3 is CASSQDLYPYEQYF. The CDR3 nucleotides read TGCGCCAGCAGCCAAGATCTCTACCCCTACGAGCAGTACTTC.

With respect to this clonotype: One end of the junction fails to match germline, which may point to a read error. The chain carries TRBV3-1 and TRBJ2-5; D not resolved. This CDR3 is 15 amino acids long. CDR1 and CDR2 (germline): LGHDT, YNNKEL (reference sequence). CDR3 DNA: TGTGCCAGCAGCCGAACGCCTACCCCACAAGAGACCCGGTACTTC. Protein sequence: CASSRTPTPQETRYF.

This clonotype was counted between two and nine times. The chain employs TRBV20-1 and TRBJ2-1; 12 nucleotides align to TRBD2. After removal of 0 bases from V and 8 bases from J, the junction contained 8 bases not matched to a gene. The CDR3 runs to 16 residues. Germline CDR1 reads DFQATT; CDR2 reads SNEGSKA (reference sequence). The DNA of the CDR3 is TGCAGTGCTAGAGATCCGCTAGCGGGAGGGGTACATGAGCAGTTCTTC. This codes for CSARDPLAGGVHEQFF.

This chain joins TRBV12-3 or TRBV12-4 and TRBJ1-5; 8 positions match TRBD1. The CDR3 contains 16 residues. J was trimmed by 6 bases and V by 4 bases; bases with no gene match: 11. CDR3 residues: CASSSRTGRSSQPQHF. CDR3 coding DNA: TGTGCCAGCAGTTCCCGGACAGGGAGGTCCAGTCAGCCCCAGCATTTT.

Of note for this clonotype: This may be a read error: a much more frequent sequence differs by one nucleotide. The chain couples TRBV11-2 to TRBJ2-7; 8 nucleotides agree with TRBD2. CDR1 is SGHAT, CDR2 FQNNGV, per germline. The CDR3 contains 16 residues. DNA of the CDR3: TGTGTCAGCAGCCTAATTCTATCGGGACTAGCCTACGAGCAGTACTTC. Translated, it gives CVSSLILSGLAYEQYF. The full variable domain, its missing parts supplied by reference TRBV11-2 and TRBJ2-7, is EAGVAQSPRYKIIEKRQSVAFWCNPISGHATLYWYQQILGQGPKLLIQFQNNGVVDDSQLPKDRFSAERLKGVDSTLKIQPAKLEDSAVYLCVSSLILSGLAYEQYFGPGTRLTVT.

Concerning this clonotype: This may stem from a read error, because a much larger clone lies one nucleotide away. The J gene is TRBJ2-6, the V gene TRBV4-2; unclear D gene. Germline V gene data show CDR1 as LGHNA and CDR2 as YNFKEQ. The CDR3 runs to 16 residues. The CDR3 DNA reads TGTGCCGGCAGCCAAGATCGGCTGGCTGGGGCCAACGTCCTGACTTTC. This translates into CAGSQDRLAGANVLTF.

This clonotype has just a few counts. The rearrangement uses TRBV6-5 and TRBJ2-5, with D uncertain. V was pared by 2 bases and J by 1 base, with 5 bases between. Germline V gene data show CDR1 as MNHEY and CDR2 as SVGAGI. CDR3 length equals 13 residues. The CDR3 protein is CASSYAGQETQYF. DNA of the CDR3: TGTGCCAGCAGTTACGCAGGCCAAGAGACCCAGTACTTC.

The chain joins TRBV20-1 to TRBJ2-5; the D call may be TRBD1 or TRBD2 (5 bases each). The germline V gene encodes CDR1 DFQATT and CDR2 SNEGSKA (reference sequence). This CDR3 is built from 14 residues. The V end lost 0 bases, the J end lost 5 bases, and 13 bases lay between the germline ends. CDR3 protein: CSARDRGRVETQYF. The DNA for the CDR3 is TGCAGTGCTAGAGATCGGGGCCGGGTGGAGACCCAGTACTTC.

This sequence joins TRBV20-1 and TRBJ1-4, with no clear D. The CDR3 totals 15 residues. V lost 4 bases, J lost 8 bases, and 20 bases lay in between. CDR1 is DFQATT, CDR2 SNEGSKA, per germline (reference sequence). The CDR3 reads CSAIHAAGSSEKLFF. In DNA, the CDR3 is TGCAGTGCTATCCACGCCGCAGGTTCCTCCGAAAAACTGTTTTTT.